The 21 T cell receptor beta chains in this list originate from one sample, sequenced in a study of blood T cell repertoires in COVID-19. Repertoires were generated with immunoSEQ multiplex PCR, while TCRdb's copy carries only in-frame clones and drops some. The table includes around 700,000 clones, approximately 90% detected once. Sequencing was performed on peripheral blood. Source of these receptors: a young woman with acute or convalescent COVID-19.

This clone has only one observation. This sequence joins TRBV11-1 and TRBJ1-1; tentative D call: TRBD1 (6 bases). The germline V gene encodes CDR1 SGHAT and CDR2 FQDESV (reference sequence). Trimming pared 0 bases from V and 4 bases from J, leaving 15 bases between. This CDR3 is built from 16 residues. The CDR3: CASSLAEAGVSTEAFF. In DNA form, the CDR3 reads TGTGCCAGCAGCTTAGCGGAGGCAGGGGTTTCCACTGAAGCTTTCTTT.

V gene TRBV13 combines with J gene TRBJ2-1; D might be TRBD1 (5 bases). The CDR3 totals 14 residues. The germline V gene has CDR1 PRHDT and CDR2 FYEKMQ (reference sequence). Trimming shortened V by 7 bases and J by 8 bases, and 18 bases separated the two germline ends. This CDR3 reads CASTPGRARHEQFF. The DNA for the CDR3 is TGTGCCAGCACCCCGGGCAGGGCCCGCCATGAGCAGTTCTTC.

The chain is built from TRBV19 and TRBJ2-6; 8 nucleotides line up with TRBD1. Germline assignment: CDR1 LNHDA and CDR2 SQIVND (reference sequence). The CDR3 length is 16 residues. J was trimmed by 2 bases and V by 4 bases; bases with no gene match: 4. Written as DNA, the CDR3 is TGTGCCAGTAGTAGAACGGACAGGGCTGGGGCCAACGTCCTGACTTTC. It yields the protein CASSRTDRAGANVLTF.

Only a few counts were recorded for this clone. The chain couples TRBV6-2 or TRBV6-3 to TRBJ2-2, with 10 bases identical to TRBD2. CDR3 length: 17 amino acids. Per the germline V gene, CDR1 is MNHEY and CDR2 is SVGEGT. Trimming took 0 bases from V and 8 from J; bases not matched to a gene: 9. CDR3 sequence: CASSYSRRGTSVGELFF. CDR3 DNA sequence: TGTGCCAGCAGTTACTCGCGGCGTGGGACTAGCGTAGGGGAGCTGTTTTTT.

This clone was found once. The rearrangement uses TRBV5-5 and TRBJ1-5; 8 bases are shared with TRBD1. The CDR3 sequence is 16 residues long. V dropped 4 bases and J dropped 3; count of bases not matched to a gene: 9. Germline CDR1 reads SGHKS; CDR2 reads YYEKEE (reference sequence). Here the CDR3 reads CASSQTGTGANQPQHF. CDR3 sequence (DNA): TGTGCCAGCAGCCAAACCGGGACAGGCGCCAATCAGCCCCAGCATTTT.

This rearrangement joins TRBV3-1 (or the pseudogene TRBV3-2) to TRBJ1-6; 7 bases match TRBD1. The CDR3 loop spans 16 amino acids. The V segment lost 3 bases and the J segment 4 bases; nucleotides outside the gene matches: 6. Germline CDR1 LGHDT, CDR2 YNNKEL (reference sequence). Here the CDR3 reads CASSQTGTLYNSPLHF. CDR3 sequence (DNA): TGTGCCAGCAGCCAGACAGGGACTTTATATAATTCACCCCTCCACTTT.

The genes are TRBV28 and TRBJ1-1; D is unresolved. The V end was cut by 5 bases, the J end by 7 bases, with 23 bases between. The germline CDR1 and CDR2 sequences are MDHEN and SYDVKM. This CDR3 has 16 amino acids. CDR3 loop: CASSLNQIGTNLEAFF. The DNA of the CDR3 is TGTGCCAGCAGTCTCAACCAAATTGGCACGAACCTTGAAGCTTTCTTT.

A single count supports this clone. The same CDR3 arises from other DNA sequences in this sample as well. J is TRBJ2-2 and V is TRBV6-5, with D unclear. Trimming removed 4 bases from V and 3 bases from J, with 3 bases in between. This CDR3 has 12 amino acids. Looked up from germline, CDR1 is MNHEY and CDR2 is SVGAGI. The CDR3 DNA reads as TGTGCCAGCAGTTCGTACACCGGGGAGCTGTTTTTT. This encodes CASSSYTGELFF.

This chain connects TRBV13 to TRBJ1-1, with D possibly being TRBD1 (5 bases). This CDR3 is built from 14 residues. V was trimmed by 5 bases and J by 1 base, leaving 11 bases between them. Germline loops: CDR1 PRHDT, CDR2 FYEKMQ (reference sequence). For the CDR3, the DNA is TGTGCCAGCAGCCAGGGACTCACGAACACTGAAGCTTTCTTT. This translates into CASSQGLTNTEAFF.

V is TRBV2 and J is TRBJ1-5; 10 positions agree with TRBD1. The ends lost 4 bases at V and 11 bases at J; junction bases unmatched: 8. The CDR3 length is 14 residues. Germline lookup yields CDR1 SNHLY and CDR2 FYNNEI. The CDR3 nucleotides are TGTGCCAGCAGTGGACAGGGGGCCCCCGCGGCCCAGCATTTT. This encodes CASSGQGAPAAQHF.

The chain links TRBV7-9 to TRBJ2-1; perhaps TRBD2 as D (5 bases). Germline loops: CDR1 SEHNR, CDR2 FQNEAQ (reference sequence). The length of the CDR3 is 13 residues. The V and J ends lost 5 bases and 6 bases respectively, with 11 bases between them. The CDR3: CASSQDSPNEQFF. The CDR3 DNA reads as TGTGCCAGCAGCCAGGACTCCCCCAATGAGCAGTTCTTC.

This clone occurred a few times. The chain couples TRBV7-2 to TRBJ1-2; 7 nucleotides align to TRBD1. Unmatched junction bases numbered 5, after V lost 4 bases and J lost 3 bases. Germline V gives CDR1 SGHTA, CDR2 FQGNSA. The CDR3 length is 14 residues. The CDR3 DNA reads TGTGCCAGCAGCTCTAAAACAGGGGACTATGGCTACACCTTC. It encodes CASSSKTGDYGYTF.

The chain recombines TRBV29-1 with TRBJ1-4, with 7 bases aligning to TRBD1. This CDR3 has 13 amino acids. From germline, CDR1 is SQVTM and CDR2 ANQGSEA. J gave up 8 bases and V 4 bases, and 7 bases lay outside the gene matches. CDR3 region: CSVGKGAGEKLFF. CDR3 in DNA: TGCAGCGTTGGAAAGGGGGCAGGAGAAAAACTGTTTTTT.

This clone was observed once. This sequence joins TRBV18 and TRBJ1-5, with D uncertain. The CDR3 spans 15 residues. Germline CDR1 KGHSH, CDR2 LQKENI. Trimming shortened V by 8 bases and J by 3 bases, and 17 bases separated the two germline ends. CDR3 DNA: TGTGCCAGCCCCCTTACGGGGAATCTCAATCAGCCCCAGCATTTT. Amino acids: CASPLTGNLNQPQHF.

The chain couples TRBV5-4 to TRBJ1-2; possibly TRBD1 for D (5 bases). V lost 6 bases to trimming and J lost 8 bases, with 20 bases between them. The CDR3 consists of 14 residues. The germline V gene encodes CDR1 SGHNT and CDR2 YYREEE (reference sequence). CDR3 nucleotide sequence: TGTGCCAGCATCCGTTGGGGGACTCGGAGGGGCTACACCTTC. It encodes CASIRWGTRRGYTF.

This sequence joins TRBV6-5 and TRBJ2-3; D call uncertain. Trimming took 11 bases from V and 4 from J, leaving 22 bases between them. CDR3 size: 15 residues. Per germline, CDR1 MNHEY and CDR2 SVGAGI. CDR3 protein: CASSSGPPPPDTQYF. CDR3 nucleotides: TGTGCCTCCTCTAGTGGCCCTCCCCCCCCAGATACGCAGTATTTT.

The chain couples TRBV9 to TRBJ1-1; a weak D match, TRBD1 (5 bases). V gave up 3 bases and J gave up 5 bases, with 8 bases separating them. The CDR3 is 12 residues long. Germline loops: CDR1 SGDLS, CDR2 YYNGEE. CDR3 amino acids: CASSAPGTEAFF. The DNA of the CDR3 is TGTGCCAGCAGCGCACCAGGGACTGAAGCTTTCTTT.

The CDR3 reads CASSQVAGAPSNEQFF. CDR3 coding DNA: TGTGCCAGCAGCCAAGTTGCGGGGGCCCCGAGCAATGAGCAGTTCTTC. The gene calls are TRBV3-1 (or the pseudogene TRBV3-2) and TRBJ2-1; TRBD2 is a possible D gene (7 bases). Germline V gene sequence: CDR1 LGHDT, CDR2 YNNKEL (reference sequence). The CDR3 covers 16 residues. The germline V and J ends were trimmed by 1 base and 6 bases, with 16 bases remaining between them.

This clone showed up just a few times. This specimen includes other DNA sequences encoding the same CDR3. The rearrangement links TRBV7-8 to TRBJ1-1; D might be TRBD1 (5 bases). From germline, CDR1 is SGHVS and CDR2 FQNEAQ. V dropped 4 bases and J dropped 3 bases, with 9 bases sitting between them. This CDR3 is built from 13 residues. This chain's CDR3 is CASSSRGDTEAFF. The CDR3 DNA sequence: TGTGCCAGCAGCTCACGGGGGGACACTGAAGCTTTCTTT.

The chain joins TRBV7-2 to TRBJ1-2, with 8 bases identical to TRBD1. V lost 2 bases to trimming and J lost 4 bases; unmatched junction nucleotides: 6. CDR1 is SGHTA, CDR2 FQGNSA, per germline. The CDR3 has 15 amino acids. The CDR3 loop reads CASSLQGALGYGYTF. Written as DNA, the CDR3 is TGTGCCAGCAGCTTACAGGGGGCGCTTGGCTATGGCTACACCTTC.

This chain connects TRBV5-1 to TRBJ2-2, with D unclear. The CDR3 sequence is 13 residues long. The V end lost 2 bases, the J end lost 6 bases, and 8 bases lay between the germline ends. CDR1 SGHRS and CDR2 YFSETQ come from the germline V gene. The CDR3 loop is CASSFRIAGELFF. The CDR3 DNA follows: TGCGCCAGCAGCTTCAGGATCGCCGGGGAGCTGTTTTTT. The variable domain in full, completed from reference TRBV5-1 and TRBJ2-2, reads KAGVTQTPRYLIKTRGQQVTLSCSPISGHRSVSWYQQTPGQGLQFLFEYFSETQRNKGNFPGRFSGRQFSNSRSEMNVSTLELGDSALYLCASSFRIAGELFFGEGSRLTVL.